Listed below are T cell receptor beta chains from one sample, sequenced in a study of blood T cell repertoires in COVID-19. Repertoires were generated with immunoSEQ multiplex PCR, while TCRdb's copy carries only in-frame clones and drops some. Here the sample spans some 63,000 clones, about 80% being singletons. Source material: peripheral blood. The receptors stem from a human donor in a cohort sampled during active COVID-19. Both conserved end residues are part of each CDR3. D genes are given only for firm matches. For some rows the clone size is stated as once, few or many, or as a class when expanded; others skip it.

- | TRBJ2-3 | once | TRBV3-1/TRBV3-2 | TGTGCCAGCAGCCAAGGGTTTGGGGCCTCTAGCACAGATACGCAGTATTTT | CASSQGFGASSTDTQYF
- | TRBJ2-7 | - | TRBV7-6 | TGTGCCAGCAGCTTGACCCCGGCTAGTCGTTACGAGCAGTACTTC | CASSLTPASRYEQYF
TRBD2 | TRBJ2-7 | - | TRBV5-1 | TGCGCCAGCAGCTTGTCGGTGGTTGCGAGCGGGAGTCCTTACGAGCAGTACTTC | CASSLSVVASGSPYEQYF
TRBD1 | TRBJ1-4 | - | TRBV5-4 | TGTGCCAGCAGCTTGCGACAGGGGAACAATGAAAAACTGTTTTTT | CASSLRQGNNEKLFF
TRBD2 | TRBJ2-2 | few | TRBV5-3 | TGTGCCAGAAGTTCCGGACTAGCGGAGAACACCGGGGAGCTGTTTTTT | CARSSGLAENTGELFF
- | TRBJ1-4 | many | TRBV30 | TGTGCCTGGACGAGGGTGGCACTACCTGAAAAACTGTTTTTT | CAWTRVALPEKLFF
TRBD2 | TRBJ2-3 | - | TRBV30 | TGTGCCTGGGGGACTAGCGTAGATACGCAGTATTTT | CAWGTSVDTQYF
- | TRBJ2-5 | - | TRBV9 | TGTGCCAGCAGCCTTACAGGCGTCCGGGAGACCCAGTACTTC | CASSLTGVRETQYF
- | TRBJ2-3 | - | TRBV6-2/TRBV6-3 | TGTGCCAGCAGTTACCAACTAGTCAGCACAGATACGCAGTATTTT | CASSYQLVSTDTQYF
- | TRBJ1-1 | - | TRBV9 | TGTGCCAGCAGCGTCTCTCCTGTGGGGGCGAACACTGAAGCTTTCTTT | CASSVSPVGANTEAFF
TRBD1 | TRBJ2-7 | once | TRBV3-1/TRBV3-2 | TGTGCCAGCAGCCAATCCCGGGACAGACCCTACGAGCAGTACTTC | CASSQSRDRPYEQYF
- | TRBJ1-2 | - | TRBV7-2 | TGTGCCAGCAGCCACAGGTCCAATGCTTATGGCTACACCTTC | CASSHRSNAYGYTF
- | TRBJ2-1 | - | TRBV6-5 | TGTGCCAGCACCCCAAGCCGCGGCAATTACAATGAGCAGTTCTTC | CASTPSRGNYNEQFF
- | TRBJ2-7 | - | TRBV7-2 | TGTGCCAGCAGCCATAGCTGGACCTACGAGCAGTACTTC | CASSHSWTYEQYF
TRBD1 | TRBJ2-1 | - | TRBV18 | TGTGCCAGCTCACCTCTACTAACCCGGGACAGGGATAACAATGAGCAGTTCTTC | CASSPLLTRDRDNNEQFF
TRBD2 | TRBJ2-1 | - | TRBV5-8 | TGTGCCAGCAGCTTTCGGCTAGCGGGAGCCAGGAATGAGCAGTTCTTC | CASSFRLAGARNEQFF
TRBD1 | TRBJ2-7 | - | TRBV7-9 | TGTGCCAGCGGCCGAGGACAGGGGTTCTACGAGCAGTACTTC | CASGRGQGFYEQYF
- | TRBJ2-3 | - | TRBV7-9 | TGTGCCAGCAGCCCAGGAGGGACAGATACGCAGTATTTT | CASSPGGTDTQYF
- | TRBJ1-4 | - | TRBV5-4 | TGTGCCAGCAGCTTTCAGGGTGGATCGGCTAATGAAAAACTGTTTTTT | CASSFQGGSANEKLFF
- | TRBJ1-5 | - | TRBV24-1 | TGTGCCACCAGATCGGACATCAATCAGCCCCAGCATTTT | CATRSDINQPQHF
TRBD1 | TRBJ2-5 | - | TRBV11-1 | TGTGCCAGCAGCGAACCGACAGGGGGCCCAGAGACCCAGTACTTC | CASSEPTGGPETQYF
- | TRBJ2-2 | - | TRBV9 | TGTGCCAGCAGATTAGCGGTAAACACCGGGGAGCTGTTTTTT | CASRLAVNTGELFF
- | TRBJ2-3 | - | TRBV7-2 | TGTGCCAGCAGCTTAAGCCGCAAAGATACGCAGTATTTT | CASSLSRKDTQYF
- | TRBJ1-4 | - | TRBV4-1 | TGCGCCAGCAGCCTAGAGACAGCAACTAATGAAAAACTGTTTTTT | CASSLETATNEKLFF
TRBD1 | TRBJ2-1 | - | TRBV28 | TGTGCCAGCAGTGGCTCGGACAGGGCCACCTACAATGAGCAGTTCTTC | CASSGSDRATYNEQFF
- | TRBJ2-2 | - | TRBV27 | TGTGCCAGTGCGGACTTCCCTCACACCGGGGAGCTGTTTTTT | CASADFPHTGELFF
- | TRBJ1-5 | few | TRBV28 | TGTGCCAGCCTGGCAGGGGTTCAGCCCCAGCATTTT | CASLAGVQPQHF
- | TRBJ1-5 | few | TRBV7-6 | TGTGCCAGCAGCTCCGGGGTTTATAGCAATCAGCCCCAGCATTTT | CASSSGVYSNQPQHF
TRBD2 | TRBJ2-1 | - | TRBV4-1 | TGCGCCAGCAGCCATAACACCCCGCGGACTAGCGGTTACAATGAGCAGTTCTTC | CASSHNTPRTSGYNEQFF
TRBD1 | TRBJ2-7 | - | TRBV5-4 | TGTGCCAGCAGCTTGGCGACAGGGTTCTCCTACGAGCAGTACTTC | CASSLATGFSYEQYF
TRBD2 | TRBJ2-1 | - | TRBV28 | TGTGCCAGCAGTCCATTAGCGGGAGGGTACAATGAGCAGTTCTTC | CASSPLAGGYNEQFF
TRBD2 | TRBJ2-3 | - | TRBV7-2 | TGTGCCAGCAGCAAAAGCGGGGTCAGCACAGATACGCAGTATTTT | CASSKSGVSTDTQYF
- | TRBJ2-1 | - | TRBV7-6 | TGTGCCAGCAGCTTAGTTCGGGTCGGGGAGCAGTTCTTC | CASSLVRVGEQFF
TRBD2 | TRBJ2-7 | few | TRBV5-1 | TGCGCCAGCAGCGGTACTAGCGGGAGGGCCCCCGAGCAGTACTTC | CASSGTSGRAPEQYF
TRBD1 | TRBJ1-5 | - | TRBV30 | TGTGCCTGGAGTGTAAGGGGGCCCGGTCAGCCCCAGCATTTT | CAWSVRGPGQPQHF
- | TRBJ1-4 | - | TRBV7-2 | TGTGCCAGCAGCTTAGAGAGGGGAGGGAGGACTAATGAAAAACTGTTTTTT | CASSLERGGRTNEKLFF
- | TRBJ1-6 | - | TRBV28 | TGTGCCAGCAGGGCACGCGGGACTGGAAATTCACCCCTCCACTTT | CASRARGTGNSPLHF
- | TRBJ1-3 | - | TRBV4-3 | TGCGCCAGCAGCCAAGTCGCCGCCCCAGACATTCCTGGAAACACCATATATTTT | CASSQVAAPDIPGNTIYF
TRBD1 | TRBJ2-7 | many | TRBV30 | TGTGCCTGGAGTCCAGGGGCAGGGGGCATCGACGAGCAGTACTTC | CAWSPGAGGIDEQYF
- | TRBJ1-1 | - | TRBV6-5 | TGTGCCAGCAGTTACTCGTCTGGCAGCAGGCAAGAGTCTTTCTTT | CASSYSSGSRQESFF
- | TRBJ1-4 | few | TRBV18 | TGTGCCAGCTCAACTTCAGTGGGCCACGAAAAACTGTTTTTT | CASSTSVGHEKLFF